This T cell receptor (beta chain) was identified during a study of blood T cell repertoires in COVID-19. CDR3 length: 15 residues. J gave up 5 bases and V 1 base, and 5 bases lay outside the gene matches. CDR1 is MDHEN, CDR2 SYDVKM, per germline. The repertoire was sequenced with immunoSEQ multiplex PCR; TCRdb's copy has only in-frame clones and lacks some. The sample includes 87,000 or so clones, over 75% of them seen just once. This clone is categorized as large. The sample contains more than one DNA sequence encoding this CDR3. The V and J genes are TRBV28 and TRBJ2-1, with 7 bases that match TRBD1. The specimen was peripheral blood. This clonotype was obtained from an elderly man with acute or convalescent COVID-19. The CDR3 here is CASSLLAGGNNEQFF. The CDR3 DNA reads as TGTGCCAGCAGTTTATTGGCAGGGGGTAACAATGAGCAGTTCTTC.